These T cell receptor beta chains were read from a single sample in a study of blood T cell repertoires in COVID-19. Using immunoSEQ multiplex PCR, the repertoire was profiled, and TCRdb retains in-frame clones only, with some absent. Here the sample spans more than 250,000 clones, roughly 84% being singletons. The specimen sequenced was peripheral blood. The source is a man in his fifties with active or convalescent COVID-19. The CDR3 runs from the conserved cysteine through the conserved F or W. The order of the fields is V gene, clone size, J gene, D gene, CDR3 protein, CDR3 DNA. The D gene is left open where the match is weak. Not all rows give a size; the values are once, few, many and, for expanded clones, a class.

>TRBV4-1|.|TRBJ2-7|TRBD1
CASSQGDREEEQYF
TGCGCCAGCAGCCAAGGGGACAGGGAAGAAGAGCAGTACTTC
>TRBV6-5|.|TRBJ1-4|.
CASSSYRVGNEKLFF
TGTGCCAGCAGTTCATACAGGGTTGGAAATGAAAAACTGTTTTTT
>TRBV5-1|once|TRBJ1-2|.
CASSPGDGYTF
TGCGCCAGCAGCCCAGGGGATGGCTACACCTTC
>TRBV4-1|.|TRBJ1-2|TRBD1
CASSQTGGLGYTF
TGCGCCAGCAGCCAGACAGGGGGCCTTGGCTACACCTTC
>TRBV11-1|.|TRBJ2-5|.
CASSKAWGDQETQYF
TGTGCCAGCAGCAAGGCGTGGGGGGACCAAGAGACCCAGTACTTC
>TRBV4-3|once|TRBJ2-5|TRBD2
CASSLGLAGRETQYF
TGCGCCAGCAGCCTCGGACTAGCGGGGAGGGAGACCCAGTACTTC
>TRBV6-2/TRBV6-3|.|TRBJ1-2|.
CASSLQGFGYGYTF
TGTGCCAGCAGTTTGCAGGGGTTCGGCTATGGCTACACCTTC
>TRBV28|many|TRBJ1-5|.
CASRPGGPHQPQHF
TGTGCCAGCAGGCCGGGAGGCCCCCATCAGCCCCAGCATTTT
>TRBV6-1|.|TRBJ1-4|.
CASSEWDPAGEKLFF
TGTGCCAGCAGTGAGTGGGATCCTGCGGGTGAAAAACTGTTTTTT
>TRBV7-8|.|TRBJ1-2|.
CASSPTLLRAFGYTF
TGTGCCAGCAGCCCCACGCTTCTCAGGGCGTTCGGCTACACCTTC
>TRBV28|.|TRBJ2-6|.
CASSFSGANVLTF
TGTGCCAGCAGTTTTTCAGGGGCCAACGTCCTGACTTTC
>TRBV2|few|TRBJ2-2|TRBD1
CASSGQGAPGELFF
TGTGCCAGCAGCGGACAGGGGGCCCCCGGGGAGCTGTTTTTT
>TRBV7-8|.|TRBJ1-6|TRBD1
CASSARDRGLDSPLHF
TGTGCCAGCAGCGCCCGGGACAGGGGTTTGGATTCACCCCTCCACTTT
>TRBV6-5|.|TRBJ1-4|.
CASGYGGLGEKLFF
TGTGCCAGCGGGTACGGGGGGCTCGGAGAAAAACTGTTTTTT
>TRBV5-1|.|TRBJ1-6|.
CASRFSDDIGSPLHF
TGCGCCAGCCGGTTCTCGGATGACATCGGTTCACCCCTCCACTTT
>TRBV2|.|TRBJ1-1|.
CASSGGRGNTEAFF
TGTGCCAGCAGTGGAGGCAGGGGAAACACTGAAGCTTTCTTT